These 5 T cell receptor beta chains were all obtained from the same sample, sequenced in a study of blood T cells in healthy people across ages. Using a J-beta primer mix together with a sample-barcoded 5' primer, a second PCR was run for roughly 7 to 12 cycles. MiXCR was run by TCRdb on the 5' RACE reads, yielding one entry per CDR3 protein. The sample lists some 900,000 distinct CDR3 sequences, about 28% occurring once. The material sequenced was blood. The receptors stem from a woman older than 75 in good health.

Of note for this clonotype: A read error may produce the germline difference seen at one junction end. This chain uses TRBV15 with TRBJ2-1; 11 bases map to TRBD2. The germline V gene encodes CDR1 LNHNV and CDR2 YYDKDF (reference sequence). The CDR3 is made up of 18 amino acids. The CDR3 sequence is CAASRDRPTSGAHNEQFF. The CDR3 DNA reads TGTGCCGCCAGCAGAGATCGGCCGACTAGCGGGGCCCATAATGAGCAGTTCTTC.

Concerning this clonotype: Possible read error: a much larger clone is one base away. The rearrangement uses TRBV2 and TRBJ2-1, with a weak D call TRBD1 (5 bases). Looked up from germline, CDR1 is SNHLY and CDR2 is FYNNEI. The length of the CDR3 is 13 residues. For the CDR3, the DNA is TGTGCCAGGGTCAGGGCCTATTACAATGAGCAGGTCTTC. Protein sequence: CARVRAYYNEQVF. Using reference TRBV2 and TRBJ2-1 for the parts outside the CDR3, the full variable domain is EPEVTQTPSHQVTQMGQEVILRCVPISNHLYFYWYRQILGQKVEFLVSFYNNEISEKSEIFDDQFSVERPDGSNFTLKIRSTKLEDSAMYFCARVRAYYNEQVFGPGTRLTVL.

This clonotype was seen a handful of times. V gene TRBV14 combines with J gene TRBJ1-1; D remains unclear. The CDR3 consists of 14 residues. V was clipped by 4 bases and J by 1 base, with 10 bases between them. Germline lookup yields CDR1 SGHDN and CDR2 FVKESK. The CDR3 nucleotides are TGTGCCAGCAGCCGCGGTGGTGAGAACACTGAAGCTTTCTTT. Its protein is CASSRGGENTEAFF. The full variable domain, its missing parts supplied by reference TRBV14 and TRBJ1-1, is EAGVTQFPSHSVIEKGQTVTLRCDPISGHDNLYWYRRVMGKEIKFLLHFVKESKQDESGMPNNRFLAERTGGTYSTLKVQPAELEDSGVYFCASSRGGENTEAFFGQGTRLTVV.

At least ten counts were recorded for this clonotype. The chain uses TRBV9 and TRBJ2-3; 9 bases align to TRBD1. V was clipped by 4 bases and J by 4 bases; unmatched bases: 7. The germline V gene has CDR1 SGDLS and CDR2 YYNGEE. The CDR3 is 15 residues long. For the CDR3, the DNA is TGTGCCAGCAGCAAGGGACAGGGAGTAGCAGATACGCAGTATTTT. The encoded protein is CASSKGQGVADTQYF.

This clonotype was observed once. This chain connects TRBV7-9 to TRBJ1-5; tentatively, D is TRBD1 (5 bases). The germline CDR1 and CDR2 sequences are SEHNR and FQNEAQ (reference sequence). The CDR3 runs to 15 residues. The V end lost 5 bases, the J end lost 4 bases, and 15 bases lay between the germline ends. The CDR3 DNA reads TGTGCCAGCAGCCCCCCAGGGACTACAAATCAGCCCCAGCATTTT. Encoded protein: CASSPPGTTNQPQHF.